This T cell receptor beta chain was obtained from a study of IL-17A CD8 T cells in psoriatic arthritis synovium. At the level of the whole study: The study was designed to define the phenotype, molecular profile and function of synovial IL-17A+CD8+ T cells in the pathogenesis of psoriatic arthritis. Beyond this particular receptor, the publication reports: Cells were obtained from synovial fluid rather than synovial tissue, because no psoriatic arthritis synovial tissue samples were available. Although most synovial CD8+ subsets stayed polyclonal, some individual clones made up over 4.5% of the repertoire. In two patients, many Tc17 clones also appeared in the synovial Tc1 population, producing Morisita overlap indices above 0.8. TCR sequencing covered only a few patients, which the authors acknowledged as a limited sample size. In psoriatic arthritis, TCRbeta sequencing revealed that synovial Tc17 cells were polyclonal (median clonality around 0.08).

DNA was extracted (Qiagen), and TCRbeta V-D-J rearrangements were subjected to bias-controlled amplification followed by high-throughput sequencing (immunoSEQ; Adaptive Biotech). As for the original processing: The immunoSEQ Analyzer platform was used to analyze productive sequences at the sequence level. Clonality was calculated as 1 minus Pielou's evenness, with values ranging from 0 (highly polyclonal) to 1 (monoclonal). The Morisita index, which runs from 0 (no similarity) to 1 (complete similarity), was used to measure repertoire overlap between subsets. Entries here come from immuneACCESS through TCRdb and include only in-frame sequences with V and J called. Some clones fail to appear in such tables; in the studies checked, an unresolved V gene covers under half of the shortfall, and the cause of the remainder is unknown. V, J and clone size are taken as reported in that table, and D and trimming were inferred from the DNA itself. The sample table shows 450 to 650 clones, and approximately 70% are seen once. Approximately 16% of the sample comes from the top ten.

As concerns this clone: Its specific antigen is unknown. One end of the junction does not line up with germline, which may come from a read error.

Via the germline V gene, CDR1 is MNHNS and CDR2 SASEGT. From the cysteine through the phenylalanine, the CDR3 covers 9 amino acids. Only the CDR3 DNA stays, 27 bases, in frame from base 1. Magnetically isolated CD3+ T cells were stimulated roughly 1.4 hours with PMA and ionomycin, then labeled by IL-17A and IFNgamma cytokine secretion assays. Synovial fluid effusions were aspirated from actively inflamed joints of psoriatic arthritis patients. Memory CD8+ T cells in synovial fluid were sorted patient by patient into Tc17 (IL-17A+) cells, bulk memory cells and Tc1 (IL-17A-IFNgamma+) cells in order to compare their TCR repertoires. The psoriatic arthritis patients fulfilled the Classification of Psoriatic Arthritis Study Group (CASPAR) criteria. Cytokine-secreting cells were counterstained with viability dye and anti-CD3, CD8, CD14 and CD4 antibodies and sorted on a BD FACSAria. In three patients with psoriatic arthritis, sorted CD8+ T cell subsets from synovial fluid were put through TCRbeta sequencing. Before use, synovial fluid mononuclear cells were separated with Lymphoprep and cryopreserved in liquid nitrogen. The medium used for cryopreservation had approximately 47% fetal calf serum and around 9.8% dimethyl sulfoxide.

Sequenced sample: IL-17A+ (IFN-gamma+/-) memory CD8+ T cells from synovial fluid. In light of the paper, this sample's cell subset or site label describes: IL-17A+IFNgamma+/- memory CD8+ (Tc17) cells. The chain was built from TRBV6-1 and TRBJ1-1, with the D segment identity uncertain. The receptor's source is a human donor with psoriatic arthritis. The CDR3 sequence is CASSTGQLF. In nucleotides, the sequence is TGTGCCAGCAGTACCGGGCAACTCTTT.